The 25 T cell receptor beta chains in this list originate from one sample, sequenced in a study of post-analysis software for immune sequencing data. Broader study findings: The five TRBV segments detected at higher frequency in patients than in controls included TRBV5-6, TRBV5-1 and TRBV20-1.

Incorporated into the TCR beta cDNA libraries were unique molecular identifiers, which served to reduce PCR and sequencing biases. TCRdb fed the PCR reads into MiXCR, producing one record per CDR3 protein. The table records 450,000 to 650,000 distinct CDR3 sequences, roughly 40% of them present only once. These receptors lack a known antigen. Sequencing was carried out using blood. Receptor source: a girl under 18 with multiple sclerosis.

Remarks on this clonotype: Germline is not matched at one junction end, which may reflect a read error. The V gene is TRBV12-3 or TRBV12-4, the J gene TRBJ2-3, with D possibly TRBD1 on 5 matching bases. CDR3 length equals 14 residues. CDR3 protein: CAGSLSQGTDTQYF. CDR3 in DNA: TGTGCCGGCAGTTTATCTCAGGGAACAGATACGCAGTATTTT.

This clonotype turned up a few times. The chain joins TRBV7-2 to TRBJ1-2; D perhaps matches TRBD1 (5 bases). CDR3 length equals 15 residues. V shed 5 bases and J shed 6 bases, with 19 bases lying between them. CDR1 is SGHTA and CDR2 is FQGNSA in the germline V gene. In DNA form, the CDR3 reads TGTGCCAGCAGCCTCCGGGACGTCCGGTTCCATGGCTACACCTTC. Residues: CASSLRDVRFHGYTF.

The J gene is TRBJ2-5, the V gene TRBV6-6; D is uncertain. V lost 2 bases to trimming and J lost 11 bases, with 15 bases between them. The CDR3 consists of 13 residues. Germline-derived CDR1 and CDR2 are MNHNY and SVGAGI (reference sequence). CDR3 bases: TGTGCCAGCAGTTACGTCGCGGCGCGAGAGCAGTACTTC. It yields the protein CASSYVAAREQYF.

This clonotype was observed a few times. The J gene is TRBJ2-3, the V gene TRBV24-1, with 12 bases matching TRBD2. The CDR3 contains 17 residues. Trimming took 3 bases from V and 6 from J; bases not matched to a gene: 9. Germline loops: CDR1 KGHDR, CDR2 SFDVKD. CDR3 region: CATSDGRGLAGRDTQYF. Here the CDR3 DNA reads TGTGCCACCAGTGATGGCCGAGGACTAGCGGGAAGGGATACGCAGTATTTT.

This sequence joins TRBV7-9 and TRBJ2-1; tentative D call: TRBD2 (5 bases). The J call may be incorrect, as the DNA end agrees better with TRBJ2-7. Per germline, CDR1 SEHNR and CDR2 FQNEAQ (reference sequence). The CDR3 has 15 amino acids. The CDR3 sequence is CASSPSGLSYNEQYF. Here the CDR3 DNA reads TGTGCCAGCAGCCCCAGCGGCCTCAGCTACAATGAGCAGTACTTC.

The chain employs TRBV7-9 and TRBJ1-2, with 11 bases that match TRBD1. The germline V gene has CDR1 SEHNR and CDR2 FQNEAQ (reference sequence). There are 13 residues in the CDR3. Unmatched junction bases numbered 4, after V lost 5 bases and J lost 8 bases. The CDR3 coding sequence is TGTGCCAGCAGCGGACAGGGGGCAGGAGGCTACACCTTC. This codes for CASSGQGAGGYTF. The full variable domain, rest sourced from reference TRBV7-9 and TRBJ1-2, is DTGVSQNPRHKITKRGQNVTFRCDPISEHNRLYWYRQTLGQGPEFLTYFQNEAQLEKSRLLSDRFSAERPKGSFSTLEIQRTEQGDSAMYLCASSGQGAGGYTFGSGTRLTVV.

This chain uses TRBV5-1 with TRBJ2-7; a possible D gene is TRBD1 (5 bases). V was clipped by 1 base and J by 6 bases, with 20 bases between them. Germline-derived CDR1 and CDR2 are SGHRS and YFSETQ. There are 16 residues in the CDR3. CDR3 residues: CASSLYGAGYSVEQYF. CDR3 nucleotides: TGCGCCAGCAGCTTGTATGGGGCCGGATACTCAGTCGAGCAGTACTTC. The entire variable domain, with the rest obtained from reference TRBV5-1 and TRBJ2-7, is as follows: KAGVTQTPRYLIKTRGQQVTLSCSPISGHRSVSWYQQTPGQGLQFLFEYFSETQRNKGNFPGRFSGRQFSNSRSEMNVSTLELGDSALYLCASSLYGAGYSVEQYFGPGTRLTVT.

The chain has TRBV7-9 and TRBJ2-1; 7 bases agree with TRBD1. The V segment lost 5 bases and the J segment 5 bases; nucleotides outside the gene matches: 6. The V gene's germline CDR1 is SEHNR and CDR2 FQNEAQ (reference sequence). The CDR3 has 14 amino acids. The CDR3 reads CASSPSTGNNEQFF. CDR3 sequence (DNA): TGTGCCAGCAGCCCCTCGACAGGGAACAATGAGCAGTTCTTC. The full variable domain, completed using reference TRBV7-9 and TRBJ2-1, is DTGVSQNPRHKITKRGQNVTFRCDPISEHNRLYWYRQTLGQGPEFLTYFQNEAQLEKSRLLSDRFSAERPKGSFSTLEIQRTEQGDSAMYLCASSPSTGNNEQFFGPGTRLTVL.

This clonotype was recorded a few times. The rearrangement joins TRBV12-3 or TRBV12-4 to TRBJ2-4; a possible D gene is TRBD2 (6 bases). V was cut by 6 bases and J by 13 bases, with 16 bases left in between. The CDR3 contains 12 residues. Written as DNA, the CDR3 is TGTGCCAGCAGCGCAACCCGGAGGGAGCAGTACTTC. Amino acid sequence: CASSATRREQYF.

In this sample, this clonotype turned up a few times. This chain uses TRBV29-1 with TRBJ1-2, with D possibly TRBD1 on 6 matching bases. This CDR3 is built from 14 residues. From germline, CDR1 is SQVTM and CDR2 ANQGSEA. Deletions cut 1 base from V and 3 bases from J, with 12 bases between. The CDR3 nucleotides read TGCAGCGTTGAAGCGGTCAAGGGGGACTATGGCTACACCTTC. This gives the protein CSVEAVKGDYGYTF.

The sample holds one count of this clonotype. The chain recombines TRBV23-1 with TRBJ2-3, with TRBD2 matching over 10 bases. TRBV23-1 is an open reading frame whose function is uncertain. With 11 bases clipped from V and 5 bases from J, the junction kept 16 bases outside the gene matches. The CDR3 is made up of 16 amino acids. The CDR3 sequence: CALTSGLAGAVDTQYF. The CDR3 DNA reads TGCGCCTTAACCTCGGGCCTAGCGGGGGCCGTAGATACGCAGTATTTT.

The genes are TRBV27 and TRBJ1-4, with TRBD1 matching over 8 bases. With 7 bases clipped from V and 7 bases from J, the junction kept 5 bases outside the gene matches. The CDR3 sequence is 13 residues long. CDR1 is MNHEY, CDR2 SMNVEV, per germline (reference sequence). The CDR3 loop is CASKDRVTEKLFF. DNA of the CDR3: TGTGCCAGCAAGGACAGGGTAACTGAAAAACTGTTTTTT. The full variable domain, its missing parts supplied by reference TRBV27 and TRBJ1-4, is EAQVTQNPRYLITVTGKKLTVTCSQNMNHEYMSWYRQDPGLGLRQIYYSMNVEVTDKGDVPEGYKVSRKEKRNFPLILESPSPNQTSLYFCASKDRVTEKLFFGSGTQLSVL.

This clonotype was counted between two and nine times. The rearrangement links TRBV12-3 or TRBV12-4 to TRBJ2-1, with D possibly TRBD2 on 6 matching bases. This CDR3 region has 12 residues. The germline V and J ends were trimmed by 10 bases and 2 bases, with 9 bases remaining between them. CDR3 in DNA: TGTGCCACCGAGCGGGCCTACAATGAGCAGTTCTTC. Translation: CATERAYNEQFF.

The chain links TRBV29-1 to TRBJ2-1; 10 bases map to TRBD2. V lost 7 bases to trimming and J lost 11 bases; unmatched junction nucleotides: 2. CDR1 is SQVTM, CDR2 ANQGSEA, per germline. The length of the CDR3 is 10 residues. The chain's CDR3 is CSGLAGKQFF. The CDR3 region has the DNA TGCAGCGGACTAGCGGGCAAGCAGTTCTTC.

V and J are TRBV20-1 and TRBJ2-5; no reliable D call. CDR1 and CDR2 (germline): DFQATT, SNEGSKA (reference sequence). The CDR3 sequence is 14 residues long. Trimming pared 0 bases from V and 2 bases from J, leaving 10 bases between. The CDR3 sequence is CSARDLRFQETQYF. CDR3 sequence (DNA): TGCAGTGCTAGAGATCTGAGATTTCAAGAGACCCAGTACTTC.

This clonotype came up a few times. The chain employs TRBV12-3 or TRBV12-4 and TRBJ1-2, with D possibly being TRBD1 (6 bases). The CDR3 sequence is 13 residues long. V was trimmed by 4 bases and J by 1 base, leaving 7 bases between them. The CDR3 here is CASSSDSNYGYTF. CDR3 nucleotide sequence: TGTGCCAGCAGTTCGGACAGTAACTATGGCTACACCTTC.

The genes are TRBV20-1 and TRBJ2-3, with 7 bases lining up with TRBD1. Germline CDR1 is DFQATT and CDR2 is SNEGSKA (reference sequence). The V gene end was trimmed by 4 bases and the J gene end by 0 bases; junction bases not matched to a gene: 7. The CDR3 is made up of 15 amino acids. CDR3 sequence reads: CSAKDRDTSTDTQYF. CDR3 bases: TGCAGTGCTAAAGACAGGGATACTAGCACAGATACGCAGTATTTT.

The genes are TRBV5-1 and TRBJ2-3, with D hard to call. Germline assignment: CDR1 SGHRS and CDR2 YFSETQ. The ends were cut back, 5 bases at V and 2 bases at J, with 18 bases in the middle. The CDR3 has 16 amino acids. The CDR3 loop reads CASRVFIDLTTDTQYF. For the CDR3, the DNA is TGCGCCAGCAGAGTCTTTATCGACCTCACCACAGATACGCAGTATTTT.

In its sample, this clonotype was seen a few times. The rearrangement joins TRBV10-3 to TRBJ1-1; 7 bases map to TRBD1. Germline V lookup: CDR1 ENHRY, CDR2 SYGVKD. V shed 7 bases and J 0 bases; nucleotides not matched to a gene: 2. The CDR3 has 13 residues. Written as DNA, the CDR3 is TGTGCCATCACGACAGGGCTGAACACTGAAGCTTTCTTT. Amino acids: CAITTGLNTEAFF.

This clonotype was seen a few times. The chain couples TRBV2 to TRBJ2-7; 7 nucleotides agree with TRBD2. The CDR3 sequence is 13 residues long. The trim removed 7 bases at V and 2 bases at J, leaving 5 bases unmatched. Per germline, CDR1 SNHLY and CDR2 FYNNEI. In nucleotides, the CDR3 is TGTGCCAGCAAAGGTCTAGCGGCCTACGAGCAGTACTTC. This codes for CASKGLAAYEQYF.

The gene calls are TRBV2 and TRBJ2-5; 9 nucleotides agree with TRBD1. The CDR3 contains 15 residues. Germline values: CDR1 SNHLY, CDR2 FYNNEI. Trimming removed 6 bases from V and 2 bases from J; junction bases left unmatched: 7. As DNA, the CDR3 is TGTGCCAGCAGGGGGACGACAGGGGGTCAAGAGACCCAGTACTTC. It codes for CASRGTTGGQETQYF.

This chain links TRBV5-1 with TRBJ2-2; TRBD1 agrees at 7 bases. Trimming took 6 bases from V and 6 from J; bases not matched to a gene: 17. Germline V gene data show CDR1 as SGHRS and CDR2 as YFSETQ. There are 17 residues in the CDR3. The CDR3 coding sequence is TGCGCCAGCACCCCCCGGGACAGAAGAAGCCCCCCCGGGGAGCTGTTTTTT. This sequence encodes CASTPRDRRSPPGELFF.

The chain has TRBV7-8 and TRBJ2-7, with D perhaps given as TRBD1 or TRBD2 (5 bases each). Deletions cut 4 bases from V and 2 bases from J, with 15 bases between. The germline gives CDR1 SGHVS, CDR2 FQNEAQ. This CDR3 spans 15 amino acids. The CDR3 sequence: CASSYRDRGPYEQYF. CDR3 sequence (DNA): TGTGCCAGCAGCTACCGGGACCGCGGGCCCTACGAGCAGTACTTC.

The gene calls are TRBV13 and TRBJ2-7, with D possibly called TRBD1 or TRBD2 (6 bases each). V lost 4 bases and J lost 0, with 19 bases in between. This CDR3 has 17 residues. Germline V gene data show CDR1 as PRHDT and CDR2 as FYEKMQ (reference sequence). The CDR3 reads CASSSLGGAHLSYEQYF. CDR3 sequence (DNA): TGTGCCAGCAGCTCCCTCGGGGGCGCCCATCTCTCCTACGAGCAGTACTTC.

This chain joins TRBV7-3 and TRBJ1-1; tentative D call: TRBD1 (6 bases). Germline lookup yields CDR1 SGHTA and CDR2 FQGTGA. There are 15 residues in the CDR3. Trimming shortened V by 0 bases and J by 4 bases, and 12 bases separated the two germline ends. CDR3 coding DNA: TGTGCCAGCAGCTTAACGACTGCGGGGGCCACTGAAGCTTTCTTT. Protein: CASSLTTAGATEAFF. The variable domain in full, completed from reference TRBV7-3 and TRBJ1-1, reads GAGVSQTPSNKVTEKGKYVELRCDPISGHTALYWYRQSLGQGPEFLIYFQGTGAADDSGLPNDRFFAVRPEGSVSTLKIQRTERGDSAVYLCASSLTTAGATEAFFGQGTRLTVV.